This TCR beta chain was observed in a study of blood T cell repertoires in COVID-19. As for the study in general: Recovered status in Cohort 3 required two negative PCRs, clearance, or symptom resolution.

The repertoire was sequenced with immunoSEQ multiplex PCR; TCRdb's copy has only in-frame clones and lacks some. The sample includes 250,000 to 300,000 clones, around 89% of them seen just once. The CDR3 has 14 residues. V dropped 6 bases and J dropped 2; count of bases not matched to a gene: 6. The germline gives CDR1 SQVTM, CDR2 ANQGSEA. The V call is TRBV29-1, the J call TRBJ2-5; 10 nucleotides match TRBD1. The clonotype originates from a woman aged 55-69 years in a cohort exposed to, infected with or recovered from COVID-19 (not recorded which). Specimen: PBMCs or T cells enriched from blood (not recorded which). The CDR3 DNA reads TGCAGCGTCGGGACAGGGGTACCACAAGAGACCCAGTACTTC. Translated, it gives CSVGTGVPQETQYF.